Presented here are 26 T cell receptor beta chains from one specimen sequenced in a study of T cell changes during pregnancy in multiple sclerosis. Sequenced by immunoSEQ multiplex PCR; TCRdb stores in-frame clones only, minus some. The sample carries about 30,000 clones, roughly nine tenths recorded once. The input for sequencing was CD8+ T cells from peripheral blood mononuclear cells, taken before pregnancy. All receptors come from a female donor with multiple sclerosis, enrolled in a pregnancy study.

V and J are TRBV7-9 and TRBJ2-1; 10 positions agree with TRBD2. The germline gives CDR1 SEHNR, CDR2 FQNEAQ (reference sequence). The CDR3 runs 15 residues. Trimming at V came to 4 bases and at J to 6 bases, leaving 6 bases not matched to a gene. CDR3 DNA: TGTGCCAGCAGCTCTCAGCGGGAGGGCCCCAATGAGCAGTTCTTC. It translates to CASSSQREGPNEQFF. The full variable domain, rest sourced from reference TRBV7-9 and TRBJ2-1, is DTGVSQNPRHKITKRGQNVTFRCDPISEHNRLYWYRQTLGQGPEFLTYFQNEAQLEKSRLLSDRFSAERPKGSFSTLEIQRTEQGDSAMYLCASSSQREGPNEQFFGPGTRLTVL.

The chain carries TRBV18 and TRBJ2-7; 9 bases map to TRBD1. CDR1 is KGHSH and CDR2 is LQKENI in the germline V gene. This CDR3 has 15 residues. The trim removed 3 bases at V and 4 bases at J, leaving 7 bases unmatched. As DNA, the CDR3 is TGTGCCAGCTCACCTCCCGGACAGGGGAGGTACGAGCAGTACTTC. This gives the protein CASSPPGQGRYEQYF.

The chain links TRBV5-1 to TRBJ1-2; a possible D gene is TRBD1 (5 bases). Germline values: CDR1 SGHRS, CDR2 YFSETQ. The V end was cut by 2 bases, the J end by 6 bases, with 20 bases between. This CDR3 comprises 16 residues. The DNA for the CDR3 is TGCGCCAGCAGCTTAGCCCGTGGGGGGGGTGTCGATGGCTACACCTTC. This encodes CASSLARGGGVDGYTF.

This sequence joins TRBV11-2 and TRBJ1-1; weak D call: TRBD1 (5 bases). V lost 5 bases, J lost 1 base, and 20 bases lay in between. The germline gives CDR1 SGHAT, CDR2 FQNNGV. CDR3 size: 17 residues. CDR3 region: CASSLTPGYGENTEAFF. CDR3 coding DNA: TGTGCCAGCAGCCTGACGCCAGGGTATGGGGAGAACACTGAAGCTTTCTTT.

J is TRBJ2-2 and V is TRBV19; 11 bases line up with TRBD2. There are 16 residues in the CDR3. V was pared by 6 bases and J by 3 bases, with 6 bases of the junction left unmatched. CDR1 is LNHDA and CDR2 is SQIVND in the germline V gene (reference sequence). This CDR3 is CASRLAGGPDTGELFF. CDR3 sequence (DNA): TGTGCCAGTAGGTTAGCGGGGGGGCCAGACACCGGGGAGCTGTTTTTT.

The sample holds one count of this clone. The chain links TRBV10-1 to TRBJ2-1; D perhaps matches TRBD1 (6 bases). V lost 2 bases and J lost 4, with 9 bases in between. The CDR3 has 14 amino acids. CDR1 is WNHNN and CDR2 is SYGVQD in the germline V gene (reference sequence). This CDR3 reads CASSEDRLYNEQFF. Here the CDR3 DNA reads TGCGCCAGCAGTGAGGACAGGCTGTACAATGAGCAGTTCTTC.

The chain has TRBV7-3 and TRBJ1-1; D is perhaps TRBD1 (6 bases). Trimming took 5 bases from V and 1 from J, leaving 17 bases between them. This CDR3 has 16 amino acids. Germline-derived CDR1 and CDR2 are SGHTA and FQGTGA. CDR3 region: CASSPFPGAQNTEAFF. For the CDR3, the DNA is TGTGCCAGCAGCCCCTTCCCAGGGGCGCAGAACACTGAAGCTTTCTTT.

The rearrangement links TRBV7-9 to TRBJ2-2, with D perhaps TRBD2 (7 bases). The CDR3 spans 14 residues. Germline CDR1 and CDR2: SEHNR and FQNEAQ (reference sequence). The V end was cut by 5 bases, the J end by 5 bases, with 12 bases between. Here the CDR3 reads CASSQGRGTGELFF. The CDR3 DNA is TGTGCCAGCAGCCAGGGGAGGGGGACCGGGGAGCTGTTTTTT.

The rearrangement joins TRBV10-1 to TRBJ1-2, with D tentatively TRBD1 (6 bases). CDR3 length equals 16 residues. The V and J ends lost 2 bases and 8 bases respectively, with 21 bases between them. Germline V gene sequence: CDR1 WNHNN, CDR2 SYGVQD (reference sequence). The CDR3 sequence: CASSEPGALYPYGYTF. DNA for the CDR3: TGCGCCAGCAGTGAGCCAGGGGCCCTATACCCCTACGGCTACACCTTC.

The chain employs TRBV28 and TRBJ2-7; 9 nucleotides line up with TRBD1. Per germline, CDR1 MDHEN and CDR2 SYDVKM. The CDR3 extends over 15 amino acids. V lost 2 bases, J lost 5 bases, and 7 bases stayed unmatched. The CDR3 DNA follows: TGTGCCAGCAGTTTACGCGGGACAGGGTTAAACGAGCAGTACTTC. It yields the protein CASSLRGTGLNEQYF.

The rearrangement joins TRBV4-2 to TRBJ2-1, with 8 nucleotides matching TRBD1. The CDR3 has 16 amino acids. Germline V lookup: CDR1 LGHNA, CDR2 YNFKEQ. With 3 bases clipped from V and 2 bases from J, the junction kept 6 bases outside the gene matches. The CDR3 loop is CASSHSGGLTYNEQFF. Here the CDR3 DNA reads TGTGCCAGCAGCCATTCAGGGGGCTTAACCTACAATGAGCAGTTCTTC.

The rearrangement links TRBV11-2 to TRBJ2-5, with a weak D call TRBD2 (5 bases). The J call may be wrong; the DNA end is better matched by TRBJ2-7. Germline V gene data show CDR1 as SGHAT and CDR2 as FQNNGV. CDR3 length: 14 residues. CDR3 residues: CASSLKERAYEQYF. DNA of the CDR3: TGTGCCAGCAGCTTGAAAGAGAGGGCCTACGAGCAGTACTTC.

The chain uses TRBV27 and TRBJ1-1; D remains unclear. Trimming pared 3 bases from V and 2 bases from J, leaving 10 bases between. Germline V gene sequence: CDR1 MNHEY, CDR2 SMNVEV (reference sequence). This CDR3 spans 14 amino acids. This chain's CDR3 is CASSFGGLNTEAFF. DNA for the CDR3: TGTGCCAGCAGTTTCGGCGGCCTCAACACTGAAGCTTTCTTT.

The J gene is TRBJ1-1, the V gene TRBV5-1; possible D gene TRBD1, 6 bases. Germline lookup yields CDR1 SGHRS and CDR2 YFSETQ. This CDR3 spans 13 amino acids. The V end lost 7 bases, the J end lost 6 bases, and 16 bases lay between the germline ends. CDR3 coding DNA: TGCGCCAGCCAGGAATCCAGGGGAGCTGAAGCTTTCTTT. As protein: CASQESRGAEAFF.

The rearrangement joins TRBV27 to TRBJ1-1; 8 nucleotides line up with TRBD1. Germline loops: CDR1 MNHEY, CDR2 SMNVEV (reference sequence). CDR3 length: 13 residues. With 5 bases clipped from V and 4 bases from J, the junction kept 3 bases outside the gene matches. The chain's CDR3 is CASSIDRGTEAFF. Here the CDR3 DNA reads TGTGCCAGCAGTATCGACAGGGGCACTGAAGCTTTCTTT.

CDR3: CASSETGTFSSYEQFF. In DNA form, the CDR3 reads TGCGCCAGCAGTGAGACCGGGACTTTCAGCTCCTATGAGCAGTTCTTC. V is TRBV10-1 and J is TRBJ2-1, with D possibly TRBD2 on 6 matching bases. Between the trimmed V and J ends, which lost 2 bases and 8 bases, there was a span of 19 bases. The CDR3 has 16 residues. Germline V gene lookup returns CDR1 WNHNN and CDR2 SYGVQD (reference sequence).

This chain uses TRBV4-1 with TRBJ1-1; D not certain. The CDR3 totals 13 residues. The V and J ends lost 5 bases and 2 bases respectively, with 9 bases between them. Per germline, CDR1 MGHRA and CDR2 YSYEKL. The CDR3 coding sequence is TGCGCCAGCAGCTTCACACAAAACACTGAAGCTTTCTTT. Translating gives CASSFTQNTEAFF.

The chain joins TRBV30 to TRBJ2-2; weak D call: TRBD1 (6 bases). V was pared by 0 bases and J by 3 bases, with 11 bases between. The CDR3 sequence is 15 residues long. The V gene's germline CDR1 is GTSNPN and CDR2 SVGIG (reference sequence). CDR3 amino acids: CAWSVHPGDTGELFF. CDR3 sequence (DNA): TGTGCCTGGAGTGTACATCCAGGGGACACCGGGGAGCTGTTTTTT.

This sequence joins TRBV7-9 and TRBJ1-1; 9 nucleotides align to TRBD1. Losses at the gene ends were 5 bases for V and 4 bases for J; bases not matched to a gene: 11. The germline V gene has CDR1 SEHNR and CDR2 FQNEAQ (reference sequence). This CDR3 is built from 16 residues. CDR3 nucleotide sequence: TGTGCCAGCAGCCCACGACAGGGGGGGTCGATCACTGAAGCTTTCTTT. It encodes CASSPRQGGSITEAFF.

The chain uses TRBV27 and TRBJ2-3; 7 bases map to TRBD1. CDR3 length: 16 residues. The junction had 11 bases not matched to a gene; V was cut back by 6 bases and J by 2 bases. The germline gives CDR1 MNHEY, CDR2 SMNVEV (reference sequence). The CDR3, as DNA: TGTGCCAGCAGCCCTCTCCGACAGGGTGACACAGATACGCAGTATTTT. It translates to CASSPLRQGDTDTQYF.

The chain has TRBV21-1 and TRBJ2-7; whether TRBD1, the table's D call, matches the DNA was not checked. TRBV21-1 represents a pseudogene. The CDR3 consists of 17 residues. CDR3 residues: CASSNPLDRPSSYEQYF. CDR3 sequence (DNA): TGTGCCAGCAGCAACCCTTTGGACAGGCCAAGCTCCTACGAGCAGTACTTC.

The genes are TRBV4-3 and TRBJ2-3; D gene uncertain. CDR1 is LGHNA and CDR2 is YSLEER in the germline V gene. Trimming took 0 bases from V and 3 from J, leaving 7 bases between them. The CDR3 has 14 amino acids. The CDR3 is CASSQEELTDTQYF. In DNA form, the CDR3 reads TGCGCCAGCAGCCAAGAGGAACTAACAGATACGCAGTATTTT.

This clone was seen a single time. J is TRBJ1-2 and V is TRBV5-1; TRBD1 is a possible D gene (5 bases). In germline, CDR1 is SGHRS, CDR2 YFSETQ. With 3 bases removed from V and 6 bases from J, the gap between germline ends came to 18 bases. The CDR3 consists of 15 residues. The CDR3 DNA follows: TGCGCCAGCAGCTCGGGGACTTCCGAACGGGATGGCTACACCTTC. This gives the protein CASSSGTSERDGYTF.

This chain connects TRBV7-9 to TRBJ2-7; a possible D gene is TRBD2 (6 bases). In germline, CDR1 is SEHNR, CDR2 FQNEAQ (reference sequence). V lost 4 bases and J lost 2, with 6 bases in between. This CDR3 is 12 amino acids long. The CDR3 region is CASSWTTYEQYF. In DNA, the CDR3 is TGTGCCAGCAGCTGGACTACCTACGAGCAGTACTTC.

J is TRBJ2-1 and V is TRBV28, with TRBD2 matching over 12 bases. Losses at the gene ends were 6 bases for V and 4 bases for J; bases not matched to a gene: 7. The CDR3 spans 16 residues. Germline loops: CDR1 MDHEN, CDR2 SYDVKM. CDR3 in DNA: TGTGCCAGCAGCGAACCAGGGACTAGCGGGTACAATGAGCAGTTCTTC. This sequence encodes CASSEPGTSGYNEQFF.

The CDR3 nucleotides read TGTGCCATCAGTGGGGACAGAGCATACTACGAGCAGTACTTC. Amino acids: CAISGDRAYYEQYF. This rearrangement joins TRBV10-3 to TRBJ2-7, with 7 nucleotides matching TRBD1. There are 14 residues in the CDR3. V lost 4 bases to trimming and J lost 3 bases; unmatched junction nucleotides: 6. Germline-derived CDR1 and CDR2 are ENHRY and SYGVKD.